A selection of T cell receptor beta chains follows, all from one sample in a study of shared clonotypes between healthy human individuals. Sequencing was performed with immunoSEQ multiplex PCR; in TCRdb, only in-frame clones are kept and a portion is missing. The sample lists around 1.5 million clones, approximately 98% occurring once. Sequenced sample: naive CD4+ T cells sorted from blood. These receptors all come from a man between 25 and 39 years old in good health. CDR3s include the opening cysteine and the closing phenylalanine or tryptophan. D genes are given only for firm matches. The size entry is marked missing in some rows and otherwise reads once, few, many or a size class.

cdr3_nt: TGTGCCAGCAGTTTCGACAGGGGGAATCAGCCCCAGCATTTT
cdr3_aa: CASSFDRGNQPQHF
j_call: TRBJ1-5
cdr3_length: 14
v_call: TRBV6-1
clone_size: NA
d_call: TRBD1

cdr3_nt: TGTGCCAGCAGTGCCCTAGCGGGAGGGATAGGCGAGCAGTACTTC
cdr3_aa: CASSALAGGIGEQYF
j_call: TRBJ2-7
cdr3_length: 15
v_call: TRBV6-1
clone_size: NA
d_call: TRBD2

cdr3_nt: TGTGCCAGCTCTAACAGGGGACTCCCTAATGAAAAACTGTTTTTT
cdr3_aa: CASSNRGLPNEKLFF
j_call: TRBJ1-4
cdr3_length: 15
v_call: TRBV18
clone_size: NA
d_call: TRBD1

cdr3_nt: TGTGCCAGCAGTTACGGACTAGCGGGTGGGGAGACCCAGTACTTC
cdr3_aa: CASSYGLAGGETQYF
j_call: TRBJ2-5
cdr3_length: 15
v_call: TRBV6-5
clone_size: NA
d_call: TRBD2

cdr3_nt: TGTGCCAGTAGTCGGGACAGGACCTACGAGCAGTACTTC
cdr3_aa: CASSRDRTYEQYF
j_call: TRBJ2-7
cdr3_length: 13
v_call: TRBV19
clone_size: NA
d_call: TRBD1

cdr3_nt: TGCAGTGCTAGCGAAGGGCCCCAGCATTTT
cdr3_aa: CSASEGPQHF
j_call: TRBJ1-5
cdr3_length: 10
v_call: TRBV20-1
clone_size: NA
d_call: NA

cdr3_nt: TGTGCCACCAGCAGAGACTTGCGGAGATACTACGAGCAGTACTTC
cdr3_aa: CATSRDLRRYYEQYF
j_call: TRBJ2-7
cdr3_length: 15
v_call: TRBV15
clone_size: NA
d_call: NA

cdr3_nt: TGCGCCAGCAGCTACAGGGACACAGATACGCAGTATTTT
cdr3_aa: CASSYRDTDTQYF
j_call: TRBJ2-3
cdr3_length: 13
v_call: TRBV5-1
clone_size: NA
d_call: NA

cdr3_nt: TGCGCCAGCAGCCAAGGGGGCTCCTACGGCGGGGAGCTGTTTTTT
cdr3_aa: CASSQGGSYGGELFF
j_call: TRBJ2-2
cdr3_length: 15
v_call: TRBV4-1
clone_size: NA
d_call: NA

cdr3_nt: TGTGCCTGGACGACAGGGGGTAGCAATCAGCCCCAGCATTTT
cdr3_aa: CAWTTGGSNQPQHF
j_call: TRBJ1-5
cdr3_length: 14
v_call: TRBV30
clone_size: NA
d_call: TRBD1

cdr3_nt: TGCGCCAGCAGCTCGGGACTAGCGGGTTTCGATGAGCAGTTCTTC
cdr3_aa: CASSSGLAGFDEQFF
j_call: TRBJ2-1
cdr3_length: 15
v_call: TRBV5-1
clone_size: NA
d_call: TRBD2

cdr3_nt: TGTGCCAGCAGCTTGGATTCAGTACCCCCAGATACGCAGTATTTT
cdr3_aa: CASSLDSVPPDTQYF
j_call: TRBJ2-3
cdr3_length: 15
v_call: TRBV5-5
clone_size: NA
d_call: NA

cdr3_nt: TGCAGTGCTTCAGGTTCGCGCGAGCAGTTCTTC
cdr3_aa: CSASGSREQFF
j_call: TRBJ2-1
cdr3_length: 11
v_call: TRBV20-1
clone_size: NA
d_call: NA

cdr3_nt: TGCAGCGGCCGGACTAGCGGGAATTTGAATGAGCAGTTCTTC
cdr3_aa: CSGRTSGNLNEQFF
j_call: TRBJ2-1
cdr3_length: 14
v_call: TRBV29-1
clone_size: NA
d_call: TRBD2

cdr3_nt: TGTGCCAGCAGTCCCCGACTAGCTCGGGATACGCAGTATTTT
cdr3_aa: CASSPRLARDTQYF
j_call: TRBJ2-3
cdr3_length: 14
v_call: TRBV27
clone_size: NA
d_call: TRBD2

cdr3_nt: TGTGCCAGCAGTCAACCCAGGTCCCCCGATGAAAAACTGTTTTTT
cdr3_aa: CASSQPRSPDEKLFF
j_call: TRBJ1-4
cdr3_length: 15
v_call: TRBV7-9
clone_size: NA
d_call: NA

cdr3_nt: TGTGCCAGTAGTAGGACTAGCGGGCGAACCGGGGAGCTGTTTTTT
cdr3_aa: CASSRTSGRTGELFF
j_call: TRBJ2-2
cdr3_length: 15
v_call: TRBV19
clone_size: NA
d_call: TRBD2

cdr3_nt: TGCGCCAGCAGCTTCGGGGTGGAAGAGACCCAGTACTTC
cdr3_aa: CASSFGVEETQYF
j_call: TRBJ2-5
cdr3_length: 13
v_call: TRBV5-1
clone_size: once
d_call: NA

cdr3_nt: TGTGCCAGCAGTGTAGTTCAGGGGTTTGAGACCCAGTACTTC
cdr3_aa: CASSVVQGFETQYF
j_call: TRBJ2-5
cdr3_length: 14
v_call: TRBV2
clone_size: NA
d_call: NA

cdr3_nt: TGTGCCAGCAGCCCTTTCCACGGACTAGCACAGTTCTTC
cdr3_aa: CASSPFHGLAQFF
j_call: TRBJ2-1
cdr3_length: 13
v_call: TRBV11-2
clone_size: NA
d_call: TRBD2

cdr3_nt: TGTGCCAGCAGACAGAGCAGGGGGCGCTGGGAGACCCAGTACTTC
cdr3_aa: CASRQSRGRWETQYF
j_call: TRBJ2-5
cdr3_length: 15
v_call: TRBV11-2
clone_size: NA
d_call: TRBD1

cdr3_nt: TGTGCCAGCAGCATTAGCGGGAGGGCAGGGGATACGCAGTATTTT
cdr3_aa: CASSISGRAGDTQYF
j_call: TRBJ2-3
cdr3_length: 15
v_call: TRBV7-7
clone_size: NA
d_call: TRBD2

cdr3_nt: TGTGCCTGGAGTGTACGGGGGAGTGAGCAGTTCTTC
cdr3_aa: CAWSVRGSEQFF
j_call: TRBJ2-1
cdr3_length: 12
v_call: TRBV30
clone_size: NA
d_call: NA

cdr3_nt: TGCGCCAGCAGCTTGGATGCGGGGGTAAGATACACTGAAGCTTTCTTT
cdr3_aa: CASSLDAGVRYTEAFF
j_call: TRBJ1-1
cdr3_length: 16
v_call: TRBV5-1
clone_size: NA
d_call: NA

cdr3_nt: TGTGCCAGCCACTACCTAGGGGTAGCGGGAGACACAGATACGCAGTATTTT
cdr3_aa: CASHYLGVAGDTDTQYF
j_call: TRBJ2-3
cdr3_length: 17
v_call: TRBV27
clone_size: NA
d_call: TRBD2

cdr3_nt: TGTGCCAGCACCCTCAATAGAGTGAACACTGAAGCTTTCTTT
cdr3_aa: CASTLNRVNTEAFF
j_call: TRBJ1-1
cdr3_length: 14
v_call: TRBV28
clone_size: NA
d_call: NA

cdr3_nt: TGTGCCAGCAGCCCAGGTCCTTTTGATAACGAGCAGTACTTC
cdr3_aa: CASSPGPFDNEQYF
j_call: TRBJ2-7
cdr3_length: 14
v_call: TRBV11-2
clone_size: NA
d_call: NA

cdr3_nt: TGCGCCAGCAGCCAAGTTAGTCTAAGAGAGACCCAGTACTTC
cdr3_aa: CASSQVSLRETQYF
j_call: TRBJ2-5
cdr3_length: 14
v_call: TRBV4-1
clone_size: NA
d_call: NA

cdr3_nt: TGTGCCAGCAGACGGGCAGGCACTGTGCGCTACGAGCAGTACTTC
cdr3_aa: CASRRAGTVRYEQYF
j_call: TRBJ2-7
cdr3_length: 15
v_call: TRBV28
clone_size: NA
d_call: NA

cdr3_nt: TGTGCCAGCAGAGAGGGGACAGCCCGAACCTCGGCTGGCTACACCTTC
cdr3_aa: CASREGTARTSAGYTF
j_call: TRBJ1-2
cdr3_length: 16
v_call: TRBV28
clone_size: NA
d_call: TRBD1